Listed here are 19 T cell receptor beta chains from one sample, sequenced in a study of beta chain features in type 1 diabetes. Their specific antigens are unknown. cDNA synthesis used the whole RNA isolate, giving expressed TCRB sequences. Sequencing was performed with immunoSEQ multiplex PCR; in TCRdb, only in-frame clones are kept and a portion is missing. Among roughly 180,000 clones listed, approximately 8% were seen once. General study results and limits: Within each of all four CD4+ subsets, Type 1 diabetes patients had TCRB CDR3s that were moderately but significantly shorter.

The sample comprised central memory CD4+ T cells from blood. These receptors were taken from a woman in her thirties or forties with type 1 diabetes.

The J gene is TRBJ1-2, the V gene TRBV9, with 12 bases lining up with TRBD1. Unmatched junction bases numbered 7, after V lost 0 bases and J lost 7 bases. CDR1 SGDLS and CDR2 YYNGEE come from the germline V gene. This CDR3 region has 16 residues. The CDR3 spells CASSVAGTGGKGGYTF. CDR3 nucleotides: TGTGCCAGCAGCGTAGCGGGGACAGGGGGCAAGGGTGGCTACACCTTC.

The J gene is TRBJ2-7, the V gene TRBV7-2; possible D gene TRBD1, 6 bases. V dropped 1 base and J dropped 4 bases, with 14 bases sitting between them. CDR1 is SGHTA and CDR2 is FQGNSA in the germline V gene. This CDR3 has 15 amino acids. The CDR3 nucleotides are TGTGCCAGCAGCTTAGAACCCAGGGGAAGGTACGAGCAGTACTTC. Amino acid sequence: CASSLEPRGRYEQYF. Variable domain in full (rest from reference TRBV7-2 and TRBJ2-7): GAGVSQSPSNKVTEKGKDVELRCDPISGHTALYWYRQSLGQGLEFLIYFQGNSAPDKSGLPSDRFSAERTGGSVSTLTIQRTQQEDSAVYLCASSLEPRGRYEQYFGPGTRLTVT.

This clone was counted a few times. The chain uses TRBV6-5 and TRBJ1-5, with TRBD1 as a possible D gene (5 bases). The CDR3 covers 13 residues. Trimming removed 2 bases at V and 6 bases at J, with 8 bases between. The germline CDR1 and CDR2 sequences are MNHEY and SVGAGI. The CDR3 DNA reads TGTGCCAGCAGTTACCGACAGTCTCAGCCCCAGCATTTT. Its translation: CASSYRQSQPQHF.

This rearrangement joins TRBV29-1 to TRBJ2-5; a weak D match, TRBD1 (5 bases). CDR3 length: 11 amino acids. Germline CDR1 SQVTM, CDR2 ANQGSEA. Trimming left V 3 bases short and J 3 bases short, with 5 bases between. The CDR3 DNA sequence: TGCAGCGTTGACAGGGAAGAGACCCAGTACTTC. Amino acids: CSVDREETQYF.

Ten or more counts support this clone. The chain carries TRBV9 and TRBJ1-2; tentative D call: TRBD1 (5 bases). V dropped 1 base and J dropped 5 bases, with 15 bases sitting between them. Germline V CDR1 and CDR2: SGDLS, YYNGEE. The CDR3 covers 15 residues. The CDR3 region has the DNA TGTGCCAGCAGCGTATGGGCCAGGGCCGATTATGGCTACACCTTC. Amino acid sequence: CASSVWARADYGYTF.

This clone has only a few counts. For the CDR3, the DNA is TGTGCCAGCAGCCAGACAGCCTCCTACGAGCAGTACTTC. Translation: CASSQTASYEQYF. The chain employs TRBV6-6 and TRBJ2-7, with a weak D call TRBD1 (5 bases). The CDR3 loop spans 13 amino acids. CDR1 MNHNY and CDR2 SVGAGI come from the germline V gene (reference sequence). V lost 6 bases to trimming and J lost 0 bases, with 9 bases between them.

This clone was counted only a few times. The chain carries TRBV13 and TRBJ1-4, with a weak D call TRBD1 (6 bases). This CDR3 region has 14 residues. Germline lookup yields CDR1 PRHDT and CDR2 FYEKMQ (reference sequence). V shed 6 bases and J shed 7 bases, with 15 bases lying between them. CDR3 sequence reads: CASSPGAHLEKLFF. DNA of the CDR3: TGTGCCAGCAGTCCAGGGGCCCATCTTGAAAAACTGTTTTTT.

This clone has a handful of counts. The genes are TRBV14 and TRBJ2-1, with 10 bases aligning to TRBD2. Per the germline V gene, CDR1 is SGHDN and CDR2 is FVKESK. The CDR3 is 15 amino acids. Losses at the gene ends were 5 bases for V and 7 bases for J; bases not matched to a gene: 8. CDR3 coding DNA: TGTGCCAGCAGCACACTAGCGGGGTCTGGGAATGAGCAGTTCTTC. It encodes CASSTLAGSGNEQFF.

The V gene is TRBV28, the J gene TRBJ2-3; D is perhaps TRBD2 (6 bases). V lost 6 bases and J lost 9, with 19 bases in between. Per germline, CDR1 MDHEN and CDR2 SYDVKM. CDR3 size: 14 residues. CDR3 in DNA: TGTGCCAGCAGCCGAACCCGGGGACTTCTGACGCAGTATTTT. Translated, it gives CASSRTRGLLTQYF. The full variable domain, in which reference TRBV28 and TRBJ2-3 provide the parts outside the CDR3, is DVKVTQSSRYLVKRTGEKVFLECVQDMDHENMFWYRQDPGLGLRLIYFSYDVKMKEKGDIPEGYSVSREKKERFSLILESASTNQTSMYLCASSRTRGLLTQYFGPGTRLTVL.

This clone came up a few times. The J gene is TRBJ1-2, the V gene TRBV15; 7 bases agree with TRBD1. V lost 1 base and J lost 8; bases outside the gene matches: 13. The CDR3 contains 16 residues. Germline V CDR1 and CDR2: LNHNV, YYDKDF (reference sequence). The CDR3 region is CATSRGRGTAAWGYTF. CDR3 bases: TGTGCCACCAGCAGAGGGAGGGGGACAGCTGCGTGGGGCTACACCTTC.

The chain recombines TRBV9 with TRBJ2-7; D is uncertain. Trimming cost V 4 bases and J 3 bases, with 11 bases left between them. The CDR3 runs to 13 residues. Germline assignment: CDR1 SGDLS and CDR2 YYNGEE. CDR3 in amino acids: CASSPSTNYEQYF. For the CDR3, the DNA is TGTGCCAGCAGCCCGAGTACTAACTACGAGCAGTACTTC.

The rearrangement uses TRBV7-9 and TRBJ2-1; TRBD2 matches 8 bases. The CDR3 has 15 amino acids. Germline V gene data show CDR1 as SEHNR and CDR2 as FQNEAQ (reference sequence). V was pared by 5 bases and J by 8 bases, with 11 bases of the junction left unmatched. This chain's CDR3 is CASSPRAGGLDEQFF. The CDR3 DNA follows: TGTGCCAGCAGCCCGAGGGCGGGGGGCCTGGATGAGCAGTTCTTC.

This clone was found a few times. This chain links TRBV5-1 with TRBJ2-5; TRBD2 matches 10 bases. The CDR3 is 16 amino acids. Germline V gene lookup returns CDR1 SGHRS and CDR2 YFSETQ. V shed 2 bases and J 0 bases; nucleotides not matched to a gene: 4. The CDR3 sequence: CASSFGLAGDQETQYF. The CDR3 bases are TGCGCCAGCAGCTTCGGGCTAGCGGGGGACCAAGAGACCCAGTACTTC.

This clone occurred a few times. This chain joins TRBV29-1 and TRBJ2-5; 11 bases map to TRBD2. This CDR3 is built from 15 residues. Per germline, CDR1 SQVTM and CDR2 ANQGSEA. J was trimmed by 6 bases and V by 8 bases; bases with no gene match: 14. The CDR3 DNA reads TGCAGCTTTTGCGGCTTAGCGGGGGGGCTGAAGACCCAGTACTTC. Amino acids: CSFCGLAGGLKTQYF.

The CDR3 nucleotides read TGCAGCGTTGAGGGGCCTGGGCTCTATGGCTACACCTTC. It is translated as CSVEGPGLYGYTF. The chain joins TRBV29-1 to TRBJ1-2, with TRBD1 as a possible D gene (5 bases). Germline CDR1 is SQVTM and CDR2 is ANQGSEA. The CDR3 consists of 13 residues. Trimming left V 3 bases short and J 4 bases short, with 12 bases between. The full variable domain, in which reference TRBV29-1 and TRBJ1-2 provide the parts outside the CDR3, is SAVISQKPSRDICQRGTSLTIQCQVDSQVTMMFWYRQQPGQSLTLIATANQGSEATYESGFVIDKFPISRPNLTFSTLTVSNMSPEDSSIYLCSVEGPGLYGYTFGSGTRLTVV.

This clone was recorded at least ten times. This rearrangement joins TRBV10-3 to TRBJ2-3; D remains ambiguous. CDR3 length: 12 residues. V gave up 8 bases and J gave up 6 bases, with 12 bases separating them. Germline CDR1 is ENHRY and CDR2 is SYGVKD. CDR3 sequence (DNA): TGTGCCATCGGGCCTGACAAGGATACGCAGTATTTT. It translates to CAIGPDKDTQYF.

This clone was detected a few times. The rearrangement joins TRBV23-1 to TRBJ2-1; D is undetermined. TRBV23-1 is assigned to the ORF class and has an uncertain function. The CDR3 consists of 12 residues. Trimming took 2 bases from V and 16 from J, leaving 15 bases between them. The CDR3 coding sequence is TGCGCCAGCAGTCAAAACAGCCCCGTTCGATTCTTC. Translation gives CASSQNSPVRFF.

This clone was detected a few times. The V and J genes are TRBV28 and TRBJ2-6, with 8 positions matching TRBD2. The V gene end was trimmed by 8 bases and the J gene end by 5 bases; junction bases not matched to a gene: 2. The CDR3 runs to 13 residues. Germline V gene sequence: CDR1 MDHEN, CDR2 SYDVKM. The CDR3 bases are TGTGCCAGCGCGGGGGGTAGGGCCAACGTCCTGACTTTC. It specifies CASAGGRANVLTF.

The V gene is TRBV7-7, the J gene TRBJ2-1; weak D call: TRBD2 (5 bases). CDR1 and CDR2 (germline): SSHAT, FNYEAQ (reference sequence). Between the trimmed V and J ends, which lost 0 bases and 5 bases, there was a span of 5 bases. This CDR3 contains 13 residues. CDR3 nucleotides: TGTGCCAGCAGCTTAGCGGGAGACAATGAGCAGTTCTTC. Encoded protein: CASSLAGDNEQFF. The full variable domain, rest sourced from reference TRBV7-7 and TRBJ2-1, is GAGVSQSPRYKVTKRGQDVTLRCDPISSHATLYWYQQALGQGPEFLTYFNYEAQPDKSGLPSDRFSAERPEGSISTLTIQRTEQRDSAMYRCASSLAGDNEQFFGPGTRLTVL.